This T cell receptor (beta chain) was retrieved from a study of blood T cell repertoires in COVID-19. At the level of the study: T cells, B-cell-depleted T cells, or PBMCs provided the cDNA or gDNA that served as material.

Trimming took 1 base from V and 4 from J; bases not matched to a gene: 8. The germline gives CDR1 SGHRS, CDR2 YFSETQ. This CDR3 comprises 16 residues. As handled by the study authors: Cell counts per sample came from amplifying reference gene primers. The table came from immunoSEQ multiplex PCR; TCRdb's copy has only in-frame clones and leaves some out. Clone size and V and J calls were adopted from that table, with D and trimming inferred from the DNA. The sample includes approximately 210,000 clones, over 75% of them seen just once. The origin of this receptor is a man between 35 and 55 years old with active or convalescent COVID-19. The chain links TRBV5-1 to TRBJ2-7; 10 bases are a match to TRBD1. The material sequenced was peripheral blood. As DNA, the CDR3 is TGCGCCAGCAGCTTGTTCCCGACAGGGGGCCTTTACGAGCAGTACTTC. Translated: CASSLFPTGGLYEQYF.